The T cell receptor (beta chain) under discussion was sequenced for a study of blood T cell repertoires in COVID-19 (dated by TCRdb to 2019 to 2021). Regarding the complete study: Samples from collaborators originated in the United States, Italy and Spain and spanned both the acute and convalescent phases of COVID-19. The material from the prospective study consisted of cDNA or gDNA derived from T cells, B-cell-depleted T cells, or PBMCs. The samples were drawn from the first 160 participants of the ongoing ImmuneRACE study and from under 1,500 subjects provided by 6 global collaborators. Subjects who had been exposed to COVID-19, were actively infected with it, or had recovered from it provided the deeply sampled blood TCRbeta repertoires that made up the dataset. Where available, HLA class I and class II types were obtained from metadata supplied by the sample provider rather than from assay-based typing. A de-identified subject ID, COVID-19 status, age in years and sex were almost always included in the sample metadata. The repertoires were released in a freely available public database meant as a resource for research on the immune response to SARS-CoV-2. General study outcomes and caveats: Clinical and demographic metadata were provided uncurated, with the amount varying by source and participant.

Concerning this clone itself: It has no known antigen specificity. There are no base qualities to consult, and no much larger clone falls within one base.

The collaborating institutions used their own protocols to collect whole blood in K2EDTA tubes. For TCRbeta analysis, collaborators shipped samples in one of three forms: frozen whole blood, isolated PBMCs, or DNA extracted from either of those sample types. From the cysteine up to the phenylalanine, the CDR3 has a length of 11 residues. The sequence is cut down to CDR3 DNA, 33 bases in frame from base 1. V was cut back by 1 base and J by 8 bases, leaving a gap of 6 bases between them. From the germline V gene (reference sequence), CDR1 is DFQATT and CDR2 is SNEGSKA. TCRbeta CDR3 regions were amplified from genomic DNA using the immunoSEQ Assay, a bias-controlled multiplex PCR. The study's processing was this. Within the assay, amplification of reference gene primers was used to estimate how many nucleated cells each sample contained. To quantify the absolute abundance of each unique TCRbeta CDR3 rearrangement, sequence reads were collapsed and filtered. For each sample, productive Simpson clonality was calculated as the square root of Simpson's diversity index over productive rearrangements. This is the immuneACCESS table as TCRdb keeps it, with only in-frame sequences that have V and J called. A part of the clones is gone; compared with another copy, unresolved V genes explain less than half, and the rest is unexplained. V, J and clone size were drawn from that table, and D and trimming were deduced from the DNA. This sample comprises approximately 470,000 clones, around 85% of them detected only once. The top ten clonotypes cover approximately 3.4% of the sample.

The rearrangement joined TRBV20-1 to TRBJ2-4, with no reliable assignment of the D segment. This receptor was taken from a human donor in a cohort sampled during active COVID-19. Sequences were obtained from peripheral blood. The CDR3 region reads CSARGEDIQYF. The nucleotide sequence reads as follows: TGCAGTGCTAGAGGCGAGGACATTCAGTACTTC.